This TCR beta chain was captured by sequencing in a study of cytomegalovirus exposure and HLA in healthy donors. Overall study context: Ancestry clustering placed around 81% of 300 to 400 genotyped donors in the Caucasian-associated cluster.

The study's findings and limits: Later on, an analysis tied about 17,000 TCR beta sequences to HLA alleles at 0.05 false discovery rate.

The PCR had 60 Vbeta and 13 Jbeta primers. Original processing methods: Tens of millions of unique TCR beta chains, roughly 11 million of them shared, were counted by a later analysis. The method was immunoSEQ multiplex PCR; TCRdb's version includes in-frame clones alone and lacks a portion of them. D and trimming come from the DNA, and the V and J calls and clone size come from that table. The sample comprises about 100,000 clones, around 79% of which are singletons, and around an eighth rests with the top ten. Of note for this clone: Its target is not known.

The sequencing input was PBMCs. The source is a male donor in good health and CMV-seropositive.

CDR3 loop: CASSWNRDAYEQYF. In DNA form, the CDR3 reads TGTGCCAGCAGCTGGAACAGGGATGCCTACGAGCAGTACTTC. The V call is TRBV6-6, the J call TRBJ2-7; D may be TRBD1 (6 bases). CDR3 length: 14 residues. Germline V lookup: CDR1 MNHNY, CDR2 SVGAGI (reference sequence). V dropped 6 bases and J dropped 2 bases, with 14 bases sitting between them.